What follows describes a single T cell receptor (beta chain). The antigen remains unidentified. V lost 4 bases and J lost 7; bases outside the gene matches: 6. The CDR3 loop spans 13 amino acids. CDR1 is SEHNR and CDR2 is FQNEAQ in the germline V gene (reference sequence). The sample originates from a study of CD8+ T cells in alopecia areata. Turning to the study itself: Oral tofacitinib, 5 to 10 mg twice daily, was given in an open-label trial.

The sequencing template was cDNA reverse transcribed from extracted RNA. Using immunoSEQ multiplex PCR, the repertoire was profiled, and TCRdb retains in-frame clones only, with some absent. The sample yields around 61,000 clones, around 49% seen once. Findings of the study overall: Especially in alopecia totalis/universalis, lesional scalp showed greater clonality than normal scalp did. Sequenced scalp T cells also include alphabeta T cells resident in normal skin.

This receptor was obtained from a human donor with alopecia areata. V gene TRBV7-9 combines with J gene TRBJ2-5; TRBD1 matches 7 bases. Sequencing was performed on CD8+ T cells sorted from blood, taken at week 0. The CDR3 reads CASSSTGEGTQYF. For the CDR3, the DNA is TGTGCCAGCAGCTCCACAGGGGAAGGGACCCAGTACTTC.